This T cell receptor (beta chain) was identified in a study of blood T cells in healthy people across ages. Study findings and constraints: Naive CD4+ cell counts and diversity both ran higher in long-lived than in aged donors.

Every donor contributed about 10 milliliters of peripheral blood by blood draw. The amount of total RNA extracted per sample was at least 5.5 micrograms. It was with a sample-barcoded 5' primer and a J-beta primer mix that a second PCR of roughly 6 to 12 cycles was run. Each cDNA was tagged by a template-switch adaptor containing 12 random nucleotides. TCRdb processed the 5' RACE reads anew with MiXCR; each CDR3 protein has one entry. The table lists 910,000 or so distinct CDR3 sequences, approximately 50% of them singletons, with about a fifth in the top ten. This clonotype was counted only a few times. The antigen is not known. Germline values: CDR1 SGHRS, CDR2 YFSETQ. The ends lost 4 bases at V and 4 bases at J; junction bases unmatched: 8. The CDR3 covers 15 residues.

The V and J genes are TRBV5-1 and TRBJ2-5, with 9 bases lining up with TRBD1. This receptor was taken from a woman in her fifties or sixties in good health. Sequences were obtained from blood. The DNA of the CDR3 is TGCGCCAGCAGCGGACAGGGGATGGAAGGAGAGACCCAGTACTTC. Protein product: CASSGQGMEGETQYF.